This T cell receptor beta chain was obtained from a study of vaccination and CD4 T cells after COVID-19. Study as a whole: In the convalescent cohort, there were six males and four females, two of them Hispanic.

This clonotype was counted a few times. Its cognate antigen is unknown. Sequenced with the Oncomine TCR Beta short-read assay was DNA taken from cultured CD4+ T cells. One entry per CDR3 protein results from TCRdb running MiXCR on the PCR reads. The sample contains fewer than 12,000 distinct CDR3 sequences, 40% to 55% of which appear only once. Germline lookup yields CDR1 DFQATT and CDR2 SNEGSKA (reference sequence). The ends were cut back, 1 base at V and 3 bases at J, with 11 bases in the middle. The CDR3 has 14 amino acids. Treatment denoted: approximately nine-day PBMC culture with coronavirus spike peptide pools or control peptides (ViraFEST assay).

This chain links TRBV20-1 with TRBJ2-3, with D possibly being TRBD2 (5 bases). Sequencing was done on a sample of CD4+ T cells from blood, cultured in vitro. This receptor was taken from a human donor who had recovered from COVID-19. In DNA, the CDR3 is TGCAGTGCTAGAGCGGGGTCCGGAACAGATACGCAGTATTTT. Amino acids: CSARAGSGTDTQYF.